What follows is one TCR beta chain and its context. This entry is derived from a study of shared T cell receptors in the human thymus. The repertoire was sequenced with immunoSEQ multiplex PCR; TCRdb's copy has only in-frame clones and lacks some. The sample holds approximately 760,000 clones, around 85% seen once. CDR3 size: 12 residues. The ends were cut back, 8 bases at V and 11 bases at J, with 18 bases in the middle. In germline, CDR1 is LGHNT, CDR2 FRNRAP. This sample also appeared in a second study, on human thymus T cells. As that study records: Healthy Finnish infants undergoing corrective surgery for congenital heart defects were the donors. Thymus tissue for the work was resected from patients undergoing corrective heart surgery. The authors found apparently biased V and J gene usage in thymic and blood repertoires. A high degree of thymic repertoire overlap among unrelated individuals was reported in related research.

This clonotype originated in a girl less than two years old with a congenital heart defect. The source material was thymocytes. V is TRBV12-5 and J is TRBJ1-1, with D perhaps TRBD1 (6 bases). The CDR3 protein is CASPSKTGYAFF. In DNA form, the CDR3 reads TGTGCTAGTCCTAGTAAGACAGGCTACGCTTTCTTT.